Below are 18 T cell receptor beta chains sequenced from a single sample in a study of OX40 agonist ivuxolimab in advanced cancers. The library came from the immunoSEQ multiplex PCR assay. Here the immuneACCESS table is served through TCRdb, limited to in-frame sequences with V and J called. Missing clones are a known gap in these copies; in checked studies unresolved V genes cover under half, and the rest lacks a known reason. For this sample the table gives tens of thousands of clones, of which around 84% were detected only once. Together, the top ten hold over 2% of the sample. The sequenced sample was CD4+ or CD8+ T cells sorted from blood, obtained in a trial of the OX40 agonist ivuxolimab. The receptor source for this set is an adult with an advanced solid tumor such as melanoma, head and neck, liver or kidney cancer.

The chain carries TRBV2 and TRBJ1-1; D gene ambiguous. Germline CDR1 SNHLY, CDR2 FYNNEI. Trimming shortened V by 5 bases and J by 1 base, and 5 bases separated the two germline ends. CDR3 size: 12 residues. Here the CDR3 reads CASSYQNTEAFF. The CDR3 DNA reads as TGTGCCAGCAGTTACCAGAACACTGAAGCTTTCTTT.

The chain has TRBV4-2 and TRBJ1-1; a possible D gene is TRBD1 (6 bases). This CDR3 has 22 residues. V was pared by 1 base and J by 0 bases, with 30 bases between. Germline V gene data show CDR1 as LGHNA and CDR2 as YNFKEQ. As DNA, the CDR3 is TGTGCCAGCAGCCAAGGGGGATGGCAGGGGTTATCCGAGGGGTACATGAACACTGAAGCTTTCTTT. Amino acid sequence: CASSQGGWQGLSEGYMNTEAFF.

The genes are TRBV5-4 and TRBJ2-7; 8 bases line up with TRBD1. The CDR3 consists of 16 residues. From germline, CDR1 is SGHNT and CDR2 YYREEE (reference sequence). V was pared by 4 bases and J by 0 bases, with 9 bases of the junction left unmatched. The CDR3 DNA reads TGTGCCAGCAGCCGCGGGACAGGAAAGAGCTCCTACGAGCAGTACTTC. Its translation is CASSRGTGKSSYEQYF.

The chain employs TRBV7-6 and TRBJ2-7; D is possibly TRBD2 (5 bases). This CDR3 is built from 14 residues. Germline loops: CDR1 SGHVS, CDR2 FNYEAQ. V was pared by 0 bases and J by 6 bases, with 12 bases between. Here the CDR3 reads CASSLAGVLGEQYF. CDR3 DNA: TGTGCCAGCAGCTTAGCGGGAGTTCTCGGCGAGCAGTACTTC.

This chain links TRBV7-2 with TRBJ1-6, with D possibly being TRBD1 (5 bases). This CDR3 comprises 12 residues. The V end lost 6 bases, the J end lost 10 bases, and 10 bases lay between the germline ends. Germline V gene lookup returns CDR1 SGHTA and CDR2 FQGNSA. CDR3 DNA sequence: TGTGCCAGCAGTCGACAGCGATCACCCCTCCACTTT. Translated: CASSRQRSPLHF.

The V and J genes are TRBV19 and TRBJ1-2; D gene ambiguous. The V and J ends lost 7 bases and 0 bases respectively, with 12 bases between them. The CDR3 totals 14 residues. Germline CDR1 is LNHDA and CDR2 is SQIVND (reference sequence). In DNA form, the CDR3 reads TGTGCCAGTACCCCCCAAGTAGCTAACTATGGCTACACCTTC. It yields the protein CASTPQVANYGYTF.

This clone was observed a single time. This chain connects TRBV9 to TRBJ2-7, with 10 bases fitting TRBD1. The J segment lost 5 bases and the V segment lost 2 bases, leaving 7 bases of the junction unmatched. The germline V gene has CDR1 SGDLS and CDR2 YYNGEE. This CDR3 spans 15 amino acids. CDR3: CASSVGTGVLDEQYF. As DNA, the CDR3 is TGTGCCAGCAGCGTCGGGACAGGGGTACTCGACGAGCAGTACTTC. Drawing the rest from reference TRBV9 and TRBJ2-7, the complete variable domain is DSGVTQTPKHLITATGQRVTLRCSPRSGDLSVYWYQQSLDQGLQFLIQYYNGEERAKGNILERFSAQQFPDLHSELNLSSLELGDSALYFCASSVGTGVLDEQYFGPGTRLTVT.

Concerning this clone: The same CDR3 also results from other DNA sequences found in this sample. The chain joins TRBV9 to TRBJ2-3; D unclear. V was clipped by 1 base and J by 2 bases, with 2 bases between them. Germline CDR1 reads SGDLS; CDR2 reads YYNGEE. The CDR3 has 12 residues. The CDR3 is CASSVTTDTQYF. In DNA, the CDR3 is TGTGCCAGCAGCGTAACCACAGATACGCAGTATTTT.

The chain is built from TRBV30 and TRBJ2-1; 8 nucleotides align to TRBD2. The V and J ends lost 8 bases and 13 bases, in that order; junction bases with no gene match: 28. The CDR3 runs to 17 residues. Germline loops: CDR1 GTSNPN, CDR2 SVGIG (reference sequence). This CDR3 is CARRKWSSKNAGGFQFF. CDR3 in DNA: TGTGCCCGAAGAAAATGGAGTAGTAAAAATGCGGGAGGTTTCCAGTTCTTC.

The CDR3: CASTQGSYGYTF. Written as DNA, the CDR3 is TGTGCCAGCACGCAGGGATCCTATGGCTACACCTTC. This chain joins TRBV6-6 and TRBJ1-2; D may be TRBD1 (5 bases). Germline values: CDR1 MNHNY, CDR2 SVGAGI (reference sequence). Trimming left V 7 bases short and J 4 bases short, with 10 bases between. CDR3 length equals 12 residues.

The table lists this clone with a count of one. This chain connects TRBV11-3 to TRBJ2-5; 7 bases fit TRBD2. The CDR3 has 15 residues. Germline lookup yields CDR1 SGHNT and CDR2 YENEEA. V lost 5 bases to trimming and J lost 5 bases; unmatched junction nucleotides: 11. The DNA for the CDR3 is TGTGCCAGCAGCCCAGGGCGCGGGAGTGGGGAGACCCAGTACTTC. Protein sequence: CASSPGRGSGETQYF.

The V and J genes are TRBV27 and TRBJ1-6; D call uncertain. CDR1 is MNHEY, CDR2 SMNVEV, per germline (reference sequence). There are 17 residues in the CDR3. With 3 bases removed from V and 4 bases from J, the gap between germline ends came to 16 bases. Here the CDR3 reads CASSLRPIRGYNSPLHF. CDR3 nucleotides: TGTGCCAGCAGTTTGCGCCCGATCCGAGGGTATAATTCACCCCTCCACTTT.

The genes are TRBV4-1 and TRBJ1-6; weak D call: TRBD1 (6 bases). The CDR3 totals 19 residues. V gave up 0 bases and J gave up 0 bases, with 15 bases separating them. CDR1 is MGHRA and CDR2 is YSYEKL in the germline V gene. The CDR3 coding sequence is TGCGCCAGCAGCCAAGATGGGGGCAGCCATTACTCCTATAATTCACCCCTCCACTTT. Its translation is CASSQDGGSHYSYNSPLHF.

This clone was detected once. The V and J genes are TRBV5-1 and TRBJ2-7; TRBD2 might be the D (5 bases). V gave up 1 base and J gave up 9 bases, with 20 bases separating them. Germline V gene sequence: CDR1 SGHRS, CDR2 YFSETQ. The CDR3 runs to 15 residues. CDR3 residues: CASSLTVDQTTGQYF. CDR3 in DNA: TGCGCCAGCAGCTTGACAGTGGACCAGACTACGGGGCAGTACTTC. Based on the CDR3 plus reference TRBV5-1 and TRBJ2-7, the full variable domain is KAGVTQTPRYLIKTRGQQVTLSCSPISGHRSVSWYQQTPGQGLQFLFEYFSETQRNKGNFPGRFSGRQFSNSRSEMNVSTLELGDSALYLCASSLTVDQTTGQYFGPGTRLTVT.

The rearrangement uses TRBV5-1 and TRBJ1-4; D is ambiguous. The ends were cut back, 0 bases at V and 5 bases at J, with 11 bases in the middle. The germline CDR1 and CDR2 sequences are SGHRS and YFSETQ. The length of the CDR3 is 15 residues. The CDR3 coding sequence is TGCGCCAGCAGCTTGGAAGGGAGGTCAAATGAAAAACTGTTTTTT. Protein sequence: CASSLEGRSNEKLFF.

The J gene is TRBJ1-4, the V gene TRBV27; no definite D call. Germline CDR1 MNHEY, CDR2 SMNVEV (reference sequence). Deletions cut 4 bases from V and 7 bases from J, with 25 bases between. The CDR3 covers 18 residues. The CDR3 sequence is CASSSSTLFGPVGEKLFF. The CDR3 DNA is TGTGCCAGCAGTTCGAGTACACTCTTTGGACCAGTAGGTGAAAAACTGTTTTTT.

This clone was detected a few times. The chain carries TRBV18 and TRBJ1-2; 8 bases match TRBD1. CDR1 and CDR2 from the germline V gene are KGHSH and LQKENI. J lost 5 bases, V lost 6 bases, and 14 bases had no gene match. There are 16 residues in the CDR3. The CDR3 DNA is TGTGCCAGCTCGCCTAACACAGGGGGTGAGGTGTATGGCTACACCTTC. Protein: CASSPNTGGEVYGYTF.

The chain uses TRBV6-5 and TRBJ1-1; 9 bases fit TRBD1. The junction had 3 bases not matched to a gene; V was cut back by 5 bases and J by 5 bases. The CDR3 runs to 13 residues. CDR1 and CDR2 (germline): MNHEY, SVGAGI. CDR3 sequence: CASSQTGGTEAFF. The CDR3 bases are TGTGCCAGCAGTCAGACAGGGGGGACTGAAGCTTTCTTT.